The present T cell receptor (beta chain) was sequenced within a study of blood T cell repertoires in COVID-19 (dated by TCRdb to the early 2020s). In terms of the full investigation: Samples covering the acute and convalescent phases of COVID-19 were provided by collaborators in the United States, Italy and Spain. The prospective study material was composed of cDNA or gDNA derived from T cells, B-cell-depleted T cells, or PBMCs. Subjects who had been exposed to COVID-19, were actively infected with it, or had recovered from it provided the deeply sampled blood TCRbeta repertoires that made up the dataset. The repertoires were made available in a free public database intended to serve as a resource for research on the immune response to SARS-CoV-2. The samples were drawn from two sources: the first 160 participants of the ongoing ImmuneRACE study, and fewer than 1,500 subjects contributed by 6 global collaborators. Sample metadata almost always included a de-identified subject ID, COVID-19 status, age in years and sex. HLA class I and class II types, where available, came from metadata supplied by the sample provider rather than from assay-based typing.

Deletion took 9 bases off V and 0 bases off J, with a span of 12 bases between the germline ends. For CDR1 and CDR2, the germline V gene (reference sequence) lists LNHDA and SQIVND. Including cysteine and phenylalanine, the CDR3 has 14 amino acids. Solely the CDR3 DNA is kept, with 42 bases framed from the first base. Remarks on this clone: There is no known antigen for this receptor. Base qualities are missing; no much larger clone stands one base away.

Enrolling through a virtual design, the prospective study's participants ranged in age from roughly 18 to 100 years and lived across some 23 United States geographic areas. Cohort assignment in the prospective study relied on participant-reported clinical history from a screening survey and a study questionnaire. For ImmuneRACE Cohort 3, a participant was defined as recovered based on two consecutive negative NP/OP PCR tests, clearance by a healthcare professional, or resolution of symptoms. In the prospective study, whole blood, serum and a nasopharyngeal or oropharyngeal swab were collected from each participant by mobile phlebotomists. Over a roughly 2-month period, participants in the prospective study had the option of providing additional blood draws and questionnaires. Prospective study blood samples were shipped either frozen or at room temperature before DNA extraction. Paper-wide results and their limitations: The quantity of clinical and demographic metadata differed by source and by participant and was supplied without curation.

TCRbeta CDR3 regions were amplified from genomic DNA using the immunoSEQ Assay, a bias-controlled multiplex PCR. On the study's bioinformatics: Within the assay, amplification of reference gene primers was used to estimate how many nucleated cells each sample contained. Sequence reads were collapsed and filtered to measure the absolute abundance of every unique TCRbeta CDR3 rearrangement. For each sample, productive Simpson clonality was calculated as the square root of Simpson's diversity index across productive rearrangements. The clones in this table, taken by TCRdb from immuneACCESS, are in-frame only. Not every clone is retained; where verified, under half of the shortfall comes from an unresolved V gene, and the cause of the rest is unknown. The V and J calls and clone size were taken over from that table, and D and trimming were inferred from the DNA. The sample table shows 300,000 to 400,000 clones, and 75% to 90% are seen once. 5% to 5.5% of the sample comes from the top ten.

Input material: PBMCs or T cells enriched from blood (not recorded which). The rearranged segments are TRBV19 and TRBJ1-3; the D gene cannot be resolved reliably. The TCR sequence derives from a man aged 60-69 years who had recovered from COVID-19. The sequenced DNA: TGTGCCAGCCATACACCAAACTCTGGAAACACCATATATTTT. It encodes CASHTPNSGNTIYF.